Listed below are T cell receptor beta chains from one sample, sequenced in a study of shared clonotypes between healthy human individuals. The assay was immunoSEQ multiplex PCR, and TCRdb's table has in-frame clones only and misses some. The table includes 600,000 to 800,000 clones, 72% detected once. The sequenced material came from memory CD4+ T cells sorted from blood. The receptors were sampled from a woman aged 25 to 45 in good health. The CDR3 runs from the conserved cysteine through the conserved F or W. A D gene is named only where the DNA matches it firmly. Some rows have no size entry. The others give once, few or many, or a class for an expanded clone.

cdr3_nt	cdr3_aa	j_call	d_call	v_call	clone_size
TGTGCCAGCAGAGAACGGGGCGGGGATAACACCGGGGAGCTGTTTTTT	CASRERGGDNTGELFF	TRBJ2-2	NA	TRBV2	NA
TGTGCCAGCAGTTTATCCCGAGGGAATGAGCAGTTCTTC	CASSLSRGNEQFF	TRBJ2-1	NA	TRBV27	NA
TGTGCCAGCAGCCTTCTAGCGGGAGGGGACGGGGAGCTGTTTTTT	CASSLLAGGDGELFF	TRBJ2-2	TRBD2	TRBV4-2	few
TGTGCCAGCAGACTAGCGGGAGGGCTAGGGAATGAGCAGTTCTTC	CASRLAGGLGNEQFF	TRBJ2-1	TRBD2	TRBV6-1	once
TGTGCCAGCAGTGGGGCGGACCTCTGGGGCGAGCAGTACTTC	CASSGADLWGEQYF	TRBJ2-7	NA	TRBV28	NA
TGTGCCAGCAGCTCCCGGGACAGGAAAAACATTCAGTACTTC	CASSSRDRKNIQYF	TRBJ2-4	TRBD1	TRBV7-2	NA
TGTGCCAGCAGCTATCCAGGTGGACAGCCCTACGAGCAGTACTTC	CASSYPGGQPYEQYF	TRBJ2-7	NA	TRBV5-4	few
TGTGCCAGCAGTGAGGGGGCCAATGAAAAACTGTTTTTT	CASSEGANEKLFF	TRBJ1-4	NA	TRBV6-1	NA
TGTGCCAGCTCATATGCGATCGAGACCCAGTACTTC	CASSYAIETQYF	TRBJ2-5	NA	TRBV18	NA
TGTGCCAGCAGTAAGACTAGCGGGAGTCACGAGCAGTACTTC	CASSKTSGSHEQYF	TRBJ2-7	TRBD2	TRBV6-5	NA
TGTGCCAGCAAGTTAACGGGGGCTGGGGCCAACGTCCTGACTTTC	CASKLTGAGANVLTF	TRBJ2-6	NA	TRBV2	NA
TGTGCCAGCAGTTCACAGGGTCTTGGCTACACCTTC	CASSSQGLGYTF	TRBJ1-2	NA	TRBV6-6	NA
TGTGCCAGCACCAGGAGGCCTAGCGGGAGTGCAGAGACCCAGTACTTC	CASTRRPSGSAETQYF	TRBJ2-5	TRBD2	TRBV28	NA
TGCGCCAGCAGCTTGGACTTAGTACTCGCAGCTAACTATGGCTACACCTTC	CASSLDLVLAANYGYTF	TRBJ1-2	NA	TRBV5-1	many
TGTGCCGCGGCCGTGGGACAGGCGGGCGAGCAGTACTTC	CAAAVGQAGEQYF	TRBJ2-7	TRBD1	TRBV10-3	NA
TGTGCCAGCAGGCGGACTAGCGGAGTCTCCTACGAGCAGTACTTC	CASRRTSGVSYEQYF	TRBJ2-7	TRBD2	TRBV27	NA
TGTGCCAGCAGCAGAGGACAGGGCGGAGAGCAGTACTTC	CASSRGQGGEQYF	TRBJ2-7	TRBD1	TRBV2	NA
TGCGCCAGCAGCTTGGCACCCGGGACTACGAACACCGGGGAGCTGTTTTTT	CASSLAPGTTNTGELFF	TRBJ2-2	TRBD2	TRBV5-1	NA
TGCGCCAGCAGCCAAGGACACGCTGAAAGGACCGGGGAGCTGTTTTTT	CASSQGHAERTGELFF	TRBJ2-2	NA	TRBV4-1	NA
TGTGCCAGCAGCTTTAGTAGCGGCAGCTCCTACGAGCAGTACTTC	CASSFSSGSSYEQYF	TRBJ2-7	NA	TRBV7-2	NA
TGTGCCAGCAGCTCGCAAAGCGGGTCGGCCACCGGGGAGCTGTTTTTT	CASSSQSGSATGELFF	TRBJ2-2	NA	TRBV14	NA
TGTGCCAGTAGTACGCCGCCCCTAGCGGGAGGGCCCTACGAGCAGTACTTC	CASSTPPLAGGPYEQYF	TRBJ2-7	TRBD2	TRBV19	NA
TGTGCCAGTGGGGGGAGCGGCCCCTTAAATGAGCAGTTCTTC	CASGGSGPLNEQFF	TRBJ2-1	NA	TRBV19	once
TGTGCCAGCAGCTTGGATCCTAGCGGAAGCTCCTACGAGCAGTACTTC	CASSLDPSGSSYEQYF	TRBJ2-7	TRBD2	TRBV5-8	NA
TGTGCCAGCAGGCGGCAATCCTACGAGCAGTACTTC	CASRRQSYEQYF	TRBJ2-7	NA	TRBV28	NA
TGCGCCAGCAGTCCGGTGGGACGGGATTCACCCCTCCACTTT	CASSPVGRDSPLHF	TRBJ1-6	NA	TRBV4-1	once
TGTGCCAGCAGTCTTACAGGGGAGGGGTACAATGAGCAGTTCTTC	CASSLTGEGYNEQFF	TRBJ2-1	NA	TRBV28	NA
TGCGCCAGCGGGACAGCACAAGAGACCCAGTACTTC	CASGTAQETQYF	TRBJ2-5	TRBD1	TRBV10-2	NA
TGTGCCAGCAGTGCCCGGACAGGGCAAGAGACCCAGTACTTC	CASSARTGQETQYF	TRBJ2-5	TRBD1	TRBV2	once
TGTGCCAGCAGGACTGGAAACACAGATACGCAGTATTTT	CASRTGNTDTQYF	TRBJ2-3	NA	TRBV27	NA
TGCGCCAGCAGTATCGGGGACGGGAATTCACCCCTCCACTTT	CASSIGDGNSPLHF	TRBJ1-6	NA	TRBV10-1	NA
TGTGCCAGTAGTTACCTGTCCAACAGGGGGCCGGACACTGAAGCTTTCTTT	CASSYLSNRGPDTEAFF	TRBJ1-1	TRBD1	TRBV19	NA
TGTGCCAGCAGTGAACTAGCGGGAGACACCGGGGAGCTGTTTTTT	CASSELAGDTGELFF	TRBJ2-2	TRBD2	TRBV6-1	many
TGTGCCAGCAGTGAAGCCCACGAGAGGCACGAGCAGTACTTC	CASSEAHERHEQYF	TRBJ2-7	NA	TRBV6-1	NA
TGCGCCAGCAGGGGACATTTGTCCTACGAGCAGTACTTC	CASRGHLSYEQYF	TRBJ2-7	NA	TRBV5-1	NA
TGTGCCAGCAGTGAATCACTAGCAGAGACCCAGTACTTC	CASSESLAETQYF	TRBJ2-5	NA	TRBV2	NA
TGCAGCGTTGGTGGGAGTAGCGCGCGCGCGAGCTCCTACAATGAGCAGTTCTTC	CSVGGSSARASSYNEQFF	TRBJ2-1	NA	TRBV29-1	NA
TGTGCCAGCAGCCAAGATATAGCGGGATACAAAAACATTCAGTACTTC	CASSQDIAGYKNIQYF	TRBJ2-4	TRBD2	TRBV4-2	NA